The 6 T cell receptor beta chains below were found in one sample sequenced in a study of human T cells and chemical hapten exposure. TCRdb re-called the RACE reads with MiXCR, one entry per CDR3 protein. The sample comprises around 50,000 distinct CDR3 sequences, 9.3% of which are singletons, and less than 15% rests with the top ten. Time point meaning: patch test 1, 2 weeks after DPC sensitization. Treatment: therapeutic diphenylcyclopropenone sensitization with weekly scalp DPC. Specimen: whole blood, collected in connection with sensitization to the hapten diphenylcyclopropenone (DPC). The receptors here all came from a woman aged 40 to 50 with alopecia areata. Some clones in this sample may be carry-over from other donors' samples.

This clonotype was seen at least ten times. V gene TRBV20-1 combines with J gene TRBJ2-6; D gene uncertain. The V end lost 4 bases, the J end lost 4 bases, and 14 bases lay between the germline ends. The CDR3 sequence is 15 residues long. CDR1 and CDR2 from the germline V gene are DFQATT and SNEGSKA (reference sequence). CDR3 sequence: CSAIGAPEGANVLTF. For the CDR3, the DNA is TGCAGTGCTATTGGAGCCCCCGAGGGGGCCAACGTCCTGACTTTC.

This clonotype was observed at least ten times. The rearrangement uses TRBV3-1 and TRBJ1-6; D is possibly TRBD1 (5 bases). The germline CDR1 and CDR2 sequences are LGHDT and YNNKEL (reference sequence). The CDR3 is 14 residues long. Trimming stripped 0 bases from V and 9 bases from J, with 9 bases between. CDR3 in DNA: TGTGCCAGCAGCCAAGACAGGGTGGTTTCACCCCTCCACTTT. Protein sequence: CASSQDRVVSPLHF.

The CDR3 DNA sequence: TGCGCCAGCAGCTTGGACCGGGGTCCAGGGTCACCCCTCCACTTT. Its translation is CASSLDRGPGSPLHF. The J gene is TRBJ1-6, the V gene TRBV5-1; D is perhaps TRBD1 (5 bases). Germline V gene data show CDR1 as SGHRS and CDR2 as YFSETQ. The CDR3 covers 15 residues. V was trimmed by 0 bases and J by 10 bases, leaving 14 bases between them. The entire variable domain, with the rest obtained from reference TRBV5-1 and TRBJ1-6, is as follows: KAGVTQTPRYLIKTRGQQVTLSCSPISGHRSVSWYQQTPGQGLQFLFEYFSETQRNKGNFPGRFSGRQFSNSRSEMNVSTLELGDSALYLCASSLDRGPGSPLHFGNGTRLTVT.

This clonotype was seen more than once but under ten times. The V gene is TRBV20-1, the J gene TRBJ2-5; TRBD2 matches 10 bases. V lost 6 bases, J lost 3 bases, and 1 base stayed unmatched. Germline V gives CDR1 DFQATT, CDR2 SNEGSKA (reference sequence). The CDR3 covers 12 residues. The CDR3 sequence: CSAGLAEETQYF. DNA for the CDR3: TGCAGTGCCGGACTAGCGGAAGAGACCCAGTACTTC.

The gene calls are TRBV5-1 and TRBJ2-5, with TRBD1 identical over 8 bases. This CDR3 is 16 amino acids long. Germline CDR1 reads SGHRS; CDR2 reads YFSETQ. V dropped 1 base and J dropped 4; count of bases not matched to a gene: 9. The CDR3 sequence: CASSLTGGQTGETQYF. Written as DNA, the CDR3 is TGCGCCAGCAGCTTGACAGGGGGTCAAACGGGAGAGACCCAGTACTTC.

This clonotype is termed medium-sized. The J gene is TRBJ1-1, the V gene TRBV29-1; D is perhaps TRBD1 (5 bases). The germline V gene encodes CDR1 SQVTM and CDR2 ANQGSEA. The CDR3 is 15 amino acids. V lost 0 bases, J lost 4 bases, and 15 bases lay in between. The DNA for the CDR3 is TGCAGCGTTGAAGATATTCGGCCCGGGGGCACTGAAGCTTTCTTT. Protein: CSVEDIRPGGTEAFF.